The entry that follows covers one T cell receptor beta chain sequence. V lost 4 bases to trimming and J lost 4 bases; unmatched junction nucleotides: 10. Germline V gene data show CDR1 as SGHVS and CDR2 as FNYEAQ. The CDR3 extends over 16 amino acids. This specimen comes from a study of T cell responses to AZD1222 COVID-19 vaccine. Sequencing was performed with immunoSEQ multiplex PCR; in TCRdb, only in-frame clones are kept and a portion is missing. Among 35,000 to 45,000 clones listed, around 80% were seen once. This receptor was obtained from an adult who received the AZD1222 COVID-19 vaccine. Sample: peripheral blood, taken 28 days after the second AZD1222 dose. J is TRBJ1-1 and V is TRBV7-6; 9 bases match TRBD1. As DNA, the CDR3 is TGTGCCAGCAGCTCCGCGGACAGGGGAGGGAGCACTGAAGCTTTCTTT. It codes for CASSSADRGGSTEAFF.